The clone carrying this T cell receptor beta chain was picked up many times. Per germline, CDR1 SGHVS and CDR2 FQNEAQ. The length of the CDR3 is 18 residues. Trimming at V came to 4 bases and at J to 6 bases, leaving 12 bases not matched to a gene. This record belongs to a study of identical twins. TCRdb reanalysed the 5' RACE reads using MiXCR and keeps one entry per CDR3 protein. The sample records 750,000 to 950,000 distinct CDR3 sequences, 9% to 15% being singletons. The sample was also reused in another study, on yellow fever vaccine responses in identical twins.

The sequenced sample consisted of PBMCs. This receptor was identified in a woman aged 18-35 years in good health. The chain combines TRBV7-8 with TRBJ2-1; 13 positions match TRBD2. In DNA, the CDR3 is TGTGCCAGCAGCTCCGAACCTGGACTAGCGGGAGCGGGCAATGAGCAGTTCTTC. Translating gives CASSSEPGLAGAGNEQFF.